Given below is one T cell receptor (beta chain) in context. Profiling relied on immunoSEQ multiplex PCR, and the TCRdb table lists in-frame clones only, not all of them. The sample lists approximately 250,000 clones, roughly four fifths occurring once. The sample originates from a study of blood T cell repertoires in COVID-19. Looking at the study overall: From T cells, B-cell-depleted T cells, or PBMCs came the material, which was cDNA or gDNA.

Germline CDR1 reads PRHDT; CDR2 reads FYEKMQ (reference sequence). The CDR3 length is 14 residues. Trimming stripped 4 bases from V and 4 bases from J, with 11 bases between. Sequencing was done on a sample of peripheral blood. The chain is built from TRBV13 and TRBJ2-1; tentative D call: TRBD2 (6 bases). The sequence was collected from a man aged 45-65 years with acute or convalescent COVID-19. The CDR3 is CASSSREEYNEQFF. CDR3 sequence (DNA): TGTGCCAGCAGCTCCAGGGAGGAGTACAATGAGCAGTTCTTC.